Listed below are T cell receptor beta chains from one sample, sequenced in a study of T cells in Graves' hyperthyroidism and ophthalmopathy. TCRdb reanalysed the multiplex PCR reads using MiXCR and keeps one entry per CDR3 protein. This sample carries 500,000 or so distinct CDR3 sequences, 17% of them seen once, and the ten largest clones take under 20%. Sequencing used blood. The receptors originated from a young woman with Graves' ophthalmopathy. The CDR3 runs from the conserved cysteine through the conserved F or W. D genes are given only for firm matches. Clone size is not always given. Where it is, it says once, few, many or a class for expanded clones.

size	length	J	V	D	DNA	CDR3
.	15	TRBJ1-3	TRBV10-3	TRBD1	TGTGCCATCAGTGCCGACAGGGGCTCTGGAAACACCATATATTTT	CAISADRGSGNTIYF
many	14	TRBJ1-1	TRBV9	.	TGTGCCAGCAGCGTAGAGTCAGGGGACACTGAAGCTTTCTTT	CASSVESGDTEAFF
few	12	TRBJ2-2	TRBV30	.	TGTGCCTGGAGTGTTCGCCGTAGGGAAGCGTTTTTT	CAWSVRRREAFF
.	17	TRBJ1-3	TRBV5-1	TRBD1	TGCGCCAGCAGCCCTTCGGGACAGGCAAGCTCTGGAAACACCATATATTTT	CASSPSGQASSGNTIYF
.	18	TRBJ2-5	TRBV5-6	TRBD2	TGTGCCAGCAGCTTAAGGTATTGGCGGGGGGTCCAACAAGAGACCCAGTACTTC	CASSLRYWRGVQQETQYF
.	15	TRBJ2-4	TRBV5-1	TRBD1	TGCGCCAGCAGCTCCGGGACAGGGTTCAAAAACATTCAGTACTTC	CASSSGTGFKNIQYF
few	13	TRBJ1-1	TRBV19	.	TGTGCCAGTAGATCCGTGGGGGGCACTGAAGCTTTCTTT	CASRSVGGTEAFF
.	14	TRBJ1-5	TRBV12-3/TRBV12-4	.	TGTGCCAGCAGTTTAGGGAGCAGGGGTCAGCCCCAGCATTTT	CASSLGSRGQPQHF
.	16	TRBJ1-4	TRBV28	.	TGTGCCAGCAGTTTACAGGGGATCCTAACTAATGAAAAACTGCTTTTT	CASSLQGILTNEKLLF
few	16	TRBJ1-3	TRBV3-1	TRBD1	TGTGCCAGCAGCCGGGGACAGGGACTGTCTGGAAACACCATATATTTT	CASSRGQGLSGNTIYF
many	16	TRBJ1-2	TRBV7-2	.	TGTGCCAGCAGCTATGAGGGGCGGCTCACTAACTATGGCTACACCTTC	CASSYEGRLTNYGYTF
.	14	TRBJ2-7	TRBV27	.	TGTGCCAGCAGTTTTTCAGGGAAGGTGTACGAGCAGTACTTC	CASSFSGKVYEQYF
.	16	TRBJ2-5	TRBV5-8	TRBD2	TGTGCCAGCAGCTTGGGAGCTAGCGGGAGTAAAGAGACCCAGTACTTC	CASSLGASGSKETQYF
once	16	TRBJ1-4	TRBV4-1	.	TGCGCCAGCAGCCAAGATGCCGAAGCAACTAATGAAAAACTGTTTTTT	CASSQDAEATNEKLFF
.	18	TRBJ2-1	TRBV20-1	TRBD2	TGCAGTGCTAGGACGGGACTAGCGGGGGCCGCGGACTACAATGAGCAGTTCTTC	CSARTGLAGAADYNEQFF
many	15	TRBJ2-7	TRBV28	TRBD1	TGTGCCAGCAAACAATCGGGACAGGAGACCTACGAGCAGTACTTC	CASKQSGQETYEQYF
many	16	TRBJ2-1	TRBV20-1	.	TGCAGTGCTAGAGATCTATCGGCCGTAACCTACAATGAGCAGTTCTTC	CSARDLSAVTYNEQFF
few	15	TRBJ1-1	TRBV5-8	.	TGTGCCAGCAGCGTGACGGGCCCCATGAACACTGAAGCTTTCTTT	CASSVTGPMNTEAFF
.	12	TRBJ1-5	TRBV6-1	.	TGTGCCAGCAAGGCGGGCAGTCTGCTCCAGCATTTT	CASKAGSLLQHF
few	14	TRBJ2-1	TRBV5-1	TRBD2	TGCGCCAGCAGCGCGACTAGCGGAGATAATGAGCAGTTCTTC	CASSATSGDNEQFF
.	16	TRBJ2-3	TRBV28	TRBD1	TGTGCCAGCAGTTTAGACGGGGACAGGGGAGTCGATACGCAGTATTTT	CASSLDGDRGVDTQYF
many	11	TRBJ1-1	TRBV20-1	.	TGCAGTGCTAAAATGAACACTGAAGCTTTCTTT	CSAKMNTEAFF
few	21	TRBJ1-5	TRBV15	.	TGTGCCACCAGCAGAGTCGACGACAGGTCAACACTCTTCTATAGCAATCAGCCCCAGCATTTT	CATSRVDDRSTLFYSNQPQHF
.	15	TRBJ1-6	TRBV6-1	TRBD1	TGTGCCAGCGTTTTAGGACAGGGTGCCTATTCACCCCTCCACTTT	CASVLGQGAYSPLHF
many	15	TRBJ1-1	TRBV2	TRBD1	TGTGCCAGCAGTGGGTCCGCAGGGGGTAACACTGAAGCTTTCTTT	CASSGSAGGNTEAFF
.	14	TRBJ2-1	TRBV5-1	TRBD2	TGCGCCAGCAGCTGGACTAGCGGGGAGGGTGAGCAGTTCTTC	CASSWTSGEGEQFF
few	17	TRBJ2-2	TRBV20-1	TRBD2	TGCAGTGCCCGGACCGGGACTAGCGGGATGAGCACCGGGGAGCTGTTTTTT	CSARTGTSGMSTGELFF
many	10	TRBJ1-1	TRBV30	.	TGTGCCTCCAGAAACACTGAAGCTTTCTTT	CASRNTEAFF
few	15	TRBJ2-7	TRBV6-5	TRBD1	TGTGCCAGCAGTTACGCCGACAGGGGGCTATACGAGCAGTACTTC	CASSYADRGLYEQYF
many	18	TRBJ2-1	TRBV10-3	.	TGTGCCATCAGTGGGTCCCTCGGTGGGGCAGTCGCCTACAATGAGCAGTTCTTC	CAISGSLGGAVAYNEQFF
many	14	TRBJ2-3	TRBV20-1	.	TGCAGTGCTAGAGATCCGGTAGTAGAAGATACGCAGTATTTT	CSARDPVVEDTQYF
many	16	TRBJ1-5	TRBV6-5	.	TGTGCCAGCAGTTACTCCAGACAGTCCTCCAGGGAGCCCCAGCATTTT	CASSYSRQSSREPQHF
few	16	TRBJ2-5	TRBV7-2	.	TGTGCCAGCAGCTTAGGAAGGGGGGGACTTCAAGAGACCCAGTACTTC	CASSLGRGGLQETQYF
many	13	TRBJ2-4	TRBV20-1	.	TGCAGTGCGCACATCGTAGCCAAAAACATTCAGTACTTC	CSAHIVAKNIQYF
many	14	TRBJ2-5	TRBV13	.	TGTGCCAGCAGCCGACGAACAGGCGGGGAGACCCAGTACTTC	CASSRRTGGETQYF
.	11	TRBJ1-2	TRBV28	.	TGTGCCAGCAGTACCCTATATGGCTACACCTTC	CASSTLYGYTF
.	17	TRBJ1-4	TRBV7-9	.	TGTGCCAGCAGCTACCGGGGAGCTCTAGGGACTAATGAAAAACTGTTTTTT	CASSYRGALGTNEKLFF
few	15	TRBJ1-2	TRBV20-1	.	TGCAGTGCCGACTTCTATGACCGGAGCAACTATGGCTACACCTTC	CSADFYDRSNYGYTF
many	15	TRBJ1-1	TRBV28	.	TGTGCCAGCAGTTTGTTCGTGAGCCTGAACACTGAAGCTTTCTTT	CASSLFVSLNTEAFF
many	15	TRBJ2-3	TRBV7-3	.	TGTGCCAGCAGCTCCGTCCCGGGAGGCACAGATACGCAGTATTTT	CASSSVPGGTDTQYF